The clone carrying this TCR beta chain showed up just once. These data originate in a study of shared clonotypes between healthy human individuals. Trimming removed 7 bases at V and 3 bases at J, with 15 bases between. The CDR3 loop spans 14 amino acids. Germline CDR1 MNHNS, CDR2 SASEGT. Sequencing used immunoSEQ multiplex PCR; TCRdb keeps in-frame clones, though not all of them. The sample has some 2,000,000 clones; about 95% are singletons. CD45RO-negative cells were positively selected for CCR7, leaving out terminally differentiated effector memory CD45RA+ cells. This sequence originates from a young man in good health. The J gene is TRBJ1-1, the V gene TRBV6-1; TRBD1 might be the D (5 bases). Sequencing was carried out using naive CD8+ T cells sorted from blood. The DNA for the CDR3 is TGTGCCAGCACCGAGTGGGGGATTGACACTGAAGCTTTCTTT. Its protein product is CASTEWGIDTEAFF.